This T cell receptor beta chain came from a study of T-cell reconstitution after alpha-beta-depleted transplantation in children. This clonotype was counted a few times. Preparation of the TCRbeta library used unique molecular identifiers. TCRdb reanalysed the PCR reads using MiXCR and keeps one entry per CDR3 protein. The top ten clones hold over 3% of a sample with roughly 500,000 distinct CDR3 sequences, around 20% of them seen once. The sequence came from a human donor who donated a stem cell graft to a child with acute lymphoblastic leukemia. Sequenced material: PBMCs from the stem cell graft donor, taken from the stem cell graft.

This CDR3 is CASSLAGWSEKLFF. CDR3 coding DNA: TGTGCCAGCAGCTTGGCAGGGTGGAGTGAAAAACTGTTTTTT. J is TRBJ1-4 and V is TRBV5-6; D is perhaps TRBD1 (5 bases). V lost 0 bases and J lost 7, with 10 bases in between. The CDR3 contains 14 residues. The germline gives CDR1 SGHDT, CDR2 YYEEEE.